Sequencing of this T cell receptor beta chain was carried out in a study of T cells in tuberculosis. Study as a whole: CD1B tetramers identified T cells specific for mycobacterial lipid GMM. This South African cohort compared adolescents with or without latent tuberculosis against adults with active tuberculosis. General observations from the study: Smaller distances to GMM-specific TCRs suggested their expansion in active tuberculosis. Selection depended on which cryopreserved specimens were available.

Clones were sequenced by immunoSEQ multiplex PCR, and TCRdb holds only the in-frame ones, with some missing. The table includes tens of thousands of clones, roughly 95% detected once. V dropped 2 bases and J dropped 0 bases, with 11 bases sitting between them. The CDR3 runs to 17 residues. Germline CDR1 reads MNHNS; CDR2 reads SASEGT. With respect to this clone: Its antigen remains unidentified.

The source is a donor aged 10 to 29 with latent tuberculosis or without tuberculosis infection. The chain joins TRBV6-1 to TRBJ2-6; D is undetermined. Sequencing was done on a sample of PBMCs. This CDR3 is CASSEQAQISGANVLTF. CDR3 bases: TGTGCCAGCAGTGAACAAGCACAGATCTCTGGGGCCAACGTCCTGACTTTC.